This T cell receptor (beta chain) stems from a study of blood T cell repertoires in COVID-19. This clone has more than one count but fewer than ten. Data came from immunoSEQ multiplex PCR; TCRdb stores just in-frame clones and leaves some out. Of about 250,000 clones in the sample, 80% to 90% are singletons; the top ten hold 2% to 2.5%. The source is a woman between 18 and 29 years old who had recovered from COVID-19. The sequencing input was PBMCs or T cells enriched from blood (not recorded which).

CDR3 coding DNA: TGCGCCAGCAGCTGGCGGACAGGGTTCTCCTACGAGCAGTACTTC. Encoded protein: CASSWRTGFSYEQYF. The J gene is TRBJ2-7, the V gene TRBV5-1; 8 bases are a match to TRBD1. CDR1 is SGHRS and CDR2 is YFSETQ in the germline V gene. There are 15 residues in the CDR3. J gave up 0 bases and V 3 bases, and 5 bases lay outside the gene matches.